This TCR beta chain comes out of a study of shared clonotypes between healthy human individuals. Study-level background: Two women and a few men aged 18 to 49 served as donors. Per donor, CD8 memory used one plate, CD8 naive used two, CD4 memory used three and CD4 naive used three.

Germline-derived CDR1 and CDR2 are MNHNY and SVGAGI (reference sequence). The CDR3 length is 14 residues. V lost 6 bases, J lost 5 bases, and 16 bases lay in between. Clones were sequenced by immunoSEQ multiplex PCR, and TCRdb holds only the in-frame ones, with some missing. Of roughly 650,000 clones in the sample, roughly 97% were seen once. The receptor's source is a woman in her thirties in good health. This chain joins TRBV6-6 and TRBJ2-5, with D uncertain. Sequencing was performed on naive CD4+ T cells sorted from blood. Subset noted: CD45RA+ positively selected. CDR3 amino acids: CASSQDGEGETQYF. For the CDR3, the DNA is TGTGCCAGCAGCCAGGATGGGGAAGGCGAGACCCAGTACTTC.